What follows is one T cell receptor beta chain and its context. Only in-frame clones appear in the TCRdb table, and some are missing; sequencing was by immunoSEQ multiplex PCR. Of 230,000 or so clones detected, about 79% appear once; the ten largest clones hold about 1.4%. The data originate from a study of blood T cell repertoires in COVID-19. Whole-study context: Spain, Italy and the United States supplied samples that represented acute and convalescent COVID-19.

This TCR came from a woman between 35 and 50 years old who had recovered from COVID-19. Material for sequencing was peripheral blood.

This CDR3 reads CASSDTGSDGNTIYF. The CDR3 DNA sequence: TGTGCCAGCAGCGATACAGGGTCGGATGGAAACACCATATATTTT. The chain employs TRBV9 and TRBJ1-3; tentative D call: TRBD1 (6 bases). V gave up 3 bases and J gave up 3 bases, with 13 bases separating them. There are 15 residues in the CDR3. CDR1 SGDLS and CDR2 YYNGEE come from the germline V gene.